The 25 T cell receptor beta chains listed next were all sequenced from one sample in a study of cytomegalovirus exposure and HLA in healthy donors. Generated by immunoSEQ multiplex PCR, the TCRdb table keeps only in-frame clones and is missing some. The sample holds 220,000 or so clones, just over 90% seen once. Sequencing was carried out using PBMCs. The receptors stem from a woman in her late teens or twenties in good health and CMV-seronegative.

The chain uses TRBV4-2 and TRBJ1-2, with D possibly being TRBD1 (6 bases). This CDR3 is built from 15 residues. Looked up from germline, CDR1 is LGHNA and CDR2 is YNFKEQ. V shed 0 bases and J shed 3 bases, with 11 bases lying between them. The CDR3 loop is CASSQEGGGDYGYTF. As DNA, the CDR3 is TGTGCCAGCAGCCAAGAGGGGGGGGGCGACTATGGCTACACCTTC.

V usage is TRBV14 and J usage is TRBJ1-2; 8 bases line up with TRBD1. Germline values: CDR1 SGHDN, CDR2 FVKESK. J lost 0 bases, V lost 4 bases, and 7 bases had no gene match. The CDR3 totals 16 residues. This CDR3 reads CASSLRQGLSNYGYTF. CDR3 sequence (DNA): TGTGCCAGCAGCCTGAGACAGGGGCTTTCTAACTATGGCTACACCTTC. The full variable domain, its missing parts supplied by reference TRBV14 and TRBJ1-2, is EAGVTQFPSHSVIEKGQTVTLRCDPISGHDNLYWYRRVMGKEIKFLLHFVKESKQDESGMPNNRFLAERTGGTYSTLKVQPAELEDSGVYFCASSLRQGLSNYGYTFGSGTRLTVV.

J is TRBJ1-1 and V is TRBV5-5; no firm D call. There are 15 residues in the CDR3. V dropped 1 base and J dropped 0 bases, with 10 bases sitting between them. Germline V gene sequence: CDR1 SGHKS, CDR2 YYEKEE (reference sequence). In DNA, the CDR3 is TGTGCCAGCAGCTTGAACAACAGAGTGAACACTGAAGCTTTCTTT. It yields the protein CASSLNNRVNTEAFF.

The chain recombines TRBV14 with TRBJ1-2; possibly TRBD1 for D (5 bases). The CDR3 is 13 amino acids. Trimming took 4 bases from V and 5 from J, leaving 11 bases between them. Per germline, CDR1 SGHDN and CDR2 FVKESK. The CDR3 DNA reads TGTGCCAGCAGCCTCGCACAGGTTTATGGCTACACCTTC. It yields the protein CASSLAQVYGYTF.

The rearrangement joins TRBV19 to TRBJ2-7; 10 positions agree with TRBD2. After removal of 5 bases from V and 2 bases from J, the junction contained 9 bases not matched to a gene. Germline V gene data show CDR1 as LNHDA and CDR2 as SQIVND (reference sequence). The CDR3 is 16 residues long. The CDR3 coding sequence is TGTGCCAGTAGTGAACCTAGCGGGAGTCGGACCTACGAGCAGTACTTC. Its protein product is CASSEPSGSRTYEQYF.

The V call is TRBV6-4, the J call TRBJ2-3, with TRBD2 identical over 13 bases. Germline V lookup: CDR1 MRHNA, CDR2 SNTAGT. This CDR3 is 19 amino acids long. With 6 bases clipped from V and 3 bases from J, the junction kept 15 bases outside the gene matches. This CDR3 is CASRQRGLAGARGTDTQYF. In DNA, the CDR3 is TGTGCCAGCAGGCAAAGAGGACTAGCGGGAGCGAGGGGTACAGATACGCAGTATTTT.

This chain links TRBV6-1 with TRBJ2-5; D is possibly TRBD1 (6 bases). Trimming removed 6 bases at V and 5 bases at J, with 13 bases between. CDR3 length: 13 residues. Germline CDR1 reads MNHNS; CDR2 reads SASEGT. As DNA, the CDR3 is TGTGCCAGCAGGAACACAGGGTCCGAGACCCAGTACTTC. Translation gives CASRNTGSETQYF.

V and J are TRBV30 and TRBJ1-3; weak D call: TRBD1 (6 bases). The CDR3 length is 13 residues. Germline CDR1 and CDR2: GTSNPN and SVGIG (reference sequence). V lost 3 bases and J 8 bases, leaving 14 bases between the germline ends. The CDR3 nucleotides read TGTGCCTGGAGACTAGGGGGTTCAGACACCATATATTTT. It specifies CAWRLGGSDTIYF.

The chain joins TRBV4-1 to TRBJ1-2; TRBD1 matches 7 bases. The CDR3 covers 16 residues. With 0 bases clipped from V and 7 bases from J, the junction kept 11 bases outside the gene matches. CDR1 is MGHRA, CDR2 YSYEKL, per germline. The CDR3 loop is CASSQEPPRGVGGYTF. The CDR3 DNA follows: TGCGCCAGCAGCCAAGAACCCCCCAGGGGGGTAGGTGGCTACACCTTC.

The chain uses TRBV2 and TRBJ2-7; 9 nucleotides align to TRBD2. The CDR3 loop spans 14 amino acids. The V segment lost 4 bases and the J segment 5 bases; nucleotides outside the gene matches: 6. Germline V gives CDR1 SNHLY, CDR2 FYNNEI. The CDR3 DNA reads TGTGCCAGCAGTGTTGATAGCGGGAGTAACGAGCAGTACTTC. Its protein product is CASSVDSGSNEQYF.

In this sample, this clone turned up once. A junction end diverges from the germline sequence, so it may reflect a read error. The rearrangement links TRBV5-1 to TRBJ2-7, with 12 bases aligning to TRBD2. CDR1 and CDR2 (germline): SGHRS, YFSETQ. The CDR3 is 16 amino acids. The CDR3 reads CASSLRLAGDSNEQYF. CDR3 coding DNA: TGCGCCAGCAGCTTGAGACTAGCGGGAGACTCCAACGAGCAGTACTTC.

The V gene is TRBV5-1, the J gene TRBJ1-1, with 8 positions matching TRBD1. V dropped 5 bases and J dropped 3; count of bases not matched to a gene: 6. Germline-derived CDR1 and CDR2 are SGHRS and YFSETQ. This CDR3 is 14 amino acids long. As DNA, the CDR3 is TGCGCCAGCAGGGGACAGGTCGGAGACACTGAAGCTTTCTTT. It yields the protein CASRGQVGDTEAFF.

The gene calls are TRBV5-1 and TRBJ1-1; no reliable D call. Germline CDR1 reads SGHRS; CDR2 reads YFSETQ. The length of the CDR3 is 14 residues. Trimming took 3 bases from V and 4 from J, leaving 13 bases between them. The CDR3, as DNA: TGCGCCAGCAGCTCACGGGGTACGGGCACTGAAGCTTTCTTT. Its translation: CASSSRGTGTEAFF. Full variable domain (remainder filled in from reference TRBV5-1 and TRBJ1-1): KAGVTQTPRYLIKTRGQQVTLSCSPISGHRSVSWYQQTPGQGLQFLFEYFSETQRNKGNFPGRFSGRQFSNSRSEMNVSTLELGDSALYLCASSSRGTGTEAFFGQGTRLTVV.

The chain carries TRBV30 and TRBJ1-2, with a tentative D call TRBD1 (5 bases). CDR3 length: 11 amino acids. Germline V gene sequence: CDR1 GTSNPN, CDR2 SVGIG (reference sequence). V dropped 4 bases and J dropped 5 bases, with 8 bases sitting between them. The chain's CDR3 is CAWNPGYGYTF. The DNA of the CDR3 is TGTGCCTGGAATCCAGGGTATGGCTACACCTTC.

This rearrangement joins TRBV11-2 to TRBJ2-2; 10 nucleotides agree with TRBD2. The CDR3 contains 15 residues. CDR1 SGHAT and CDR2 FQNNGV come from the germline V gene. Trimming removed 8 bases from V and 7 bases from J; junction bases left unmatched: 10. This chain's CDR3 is CASFLQREGFGELFF. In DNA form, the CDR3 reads TGTGCCAGCTTTCTTCAGCGGGAGGGCTTCGGGGAGCTGTTTTTT.

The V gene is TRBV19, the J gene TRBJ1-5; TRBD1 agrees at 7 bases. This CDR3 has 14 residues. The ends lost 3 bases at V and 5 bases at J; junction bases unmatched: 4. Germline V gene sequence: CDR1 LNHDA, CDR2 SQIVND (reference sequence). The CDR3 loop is CASSIFRGDQPQHF. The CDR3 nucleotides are TGTGCCAGTAGTATTTTCAGGGGGGATCAGCCCCAGCATTTT.

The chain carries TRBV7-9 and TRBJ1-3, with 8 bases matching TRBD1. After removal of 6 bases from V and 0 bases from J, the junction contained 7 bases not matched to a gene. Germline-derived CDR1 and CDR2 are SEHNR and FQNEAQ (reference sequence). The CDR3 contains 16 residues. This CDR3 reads CASRSGTGSSGNTIYF. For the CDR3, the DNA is TGTGCCAGCAGGTCCGGGACAGGCAGCTCTGGAAACACCATATATTTT.

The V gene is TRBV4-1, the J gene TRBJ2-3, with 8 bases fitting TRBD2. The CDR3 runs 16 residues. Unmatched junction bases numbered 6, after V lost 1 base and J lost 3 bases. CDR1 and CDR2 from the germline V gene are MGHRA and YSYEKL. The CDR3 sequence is CASSQVQGLGTDTQYF. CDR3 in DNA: TGCGCCAGCAGCCAAGTGCAGGGACTAGGAACAGATACGCAGTATTTT.

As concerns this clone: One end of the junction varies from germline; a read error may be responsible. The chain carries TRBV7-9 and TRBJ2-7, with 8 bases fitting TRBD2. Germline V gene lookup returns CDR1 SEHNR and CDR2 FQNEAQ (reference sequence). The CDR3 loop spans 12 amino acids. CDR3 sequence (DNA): TGTGCCAGCAGCTTAGGACCGGGACTAGTTAACTTC. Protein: CASSLGPGLVNF. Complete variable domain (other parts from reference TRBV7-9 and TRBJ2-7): DTGVSQNPRHKITKRGQNVTFRCDPISEHNRLYWYRQTLGQGPEFLTYFQNEAQLEKSRLLSDRFSAERPKGSFSTLEIQRTEQGDSAMYLCASSLGPGLVNFGPGTRLTVT.

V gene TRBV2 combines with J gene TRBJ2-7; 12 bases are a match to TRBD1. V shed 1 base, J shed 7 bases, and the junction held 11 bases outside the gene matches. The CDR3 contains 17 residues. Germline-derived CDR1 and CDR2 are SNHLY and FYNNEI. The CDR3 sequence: CASSEEVAGQGASEQYF. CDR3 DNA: TGTGCCAGCAGTGAAGAGGTTGCGGGACAGGGGGCTAGTGAGCAGTACTTC.

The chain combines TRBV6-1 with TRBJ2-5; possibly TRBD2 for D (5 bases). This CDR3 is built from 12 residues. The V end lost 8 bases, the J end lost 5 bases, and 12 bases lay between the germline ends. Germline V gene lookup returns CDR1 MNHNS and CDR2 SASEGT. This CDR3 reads CASSNRRETQYF. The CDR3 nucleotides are TGTGCCAGCTCTAATCGGAGGGAGACCCAGTACTTC.

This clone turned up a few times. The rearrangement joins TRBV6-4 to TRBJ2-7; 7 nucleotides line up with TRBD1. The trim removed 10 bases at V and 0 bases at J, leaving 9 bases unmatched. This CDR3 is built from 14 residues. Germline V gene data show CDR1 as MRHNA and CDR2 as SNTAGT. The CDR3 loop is CAITGEASSYEQYF. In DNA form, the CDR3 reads TGTGCCATCACAGGGGAAGCTAGCTCCTACGAGCAGTACTTC.

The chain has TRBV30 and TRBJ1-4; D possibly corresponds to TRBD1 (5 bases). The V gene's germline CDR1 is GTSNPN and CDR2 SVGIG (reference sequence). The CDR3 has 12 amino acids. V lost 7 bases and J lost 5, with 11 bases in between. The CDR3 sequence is CASTWTNEKLFF. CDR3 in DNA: TGTGCCTCTACGTGGACAAATGAAAAACTGTTTTTT.

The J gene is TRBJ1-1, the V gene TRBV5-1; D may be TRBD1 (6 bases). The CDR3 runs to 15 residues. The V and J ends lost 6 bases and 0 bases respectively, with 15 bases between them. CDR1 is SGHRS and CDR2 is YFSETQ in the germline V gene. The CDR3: CASTVRGAVNTEAFF. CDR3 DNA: TGCGCCAGCACCGTCCGGGGGGCGGTGAACACTGAAGCTTTCTTT.

The CDR3: CASGYIYPGKSQREVHNEQFF. CDR3 nucleotide sequence: TGTGCCAGCGGTTACATATACCCGGGAAAAAGTCAGCGGGAGGTTCATAATGAGCAGTTCTTC. The rearrangement links TRBV27 to TRBJ2-1; 9 bases agree with TRBD2. This CDR3 contains 21 residues. The germline V gene has CDR1 MNHEY and CDR2 SMNVEV (reference sequence). The V and J ends lost 8 bases and 7 bases, in that order; junction bases with no gene match: 30.